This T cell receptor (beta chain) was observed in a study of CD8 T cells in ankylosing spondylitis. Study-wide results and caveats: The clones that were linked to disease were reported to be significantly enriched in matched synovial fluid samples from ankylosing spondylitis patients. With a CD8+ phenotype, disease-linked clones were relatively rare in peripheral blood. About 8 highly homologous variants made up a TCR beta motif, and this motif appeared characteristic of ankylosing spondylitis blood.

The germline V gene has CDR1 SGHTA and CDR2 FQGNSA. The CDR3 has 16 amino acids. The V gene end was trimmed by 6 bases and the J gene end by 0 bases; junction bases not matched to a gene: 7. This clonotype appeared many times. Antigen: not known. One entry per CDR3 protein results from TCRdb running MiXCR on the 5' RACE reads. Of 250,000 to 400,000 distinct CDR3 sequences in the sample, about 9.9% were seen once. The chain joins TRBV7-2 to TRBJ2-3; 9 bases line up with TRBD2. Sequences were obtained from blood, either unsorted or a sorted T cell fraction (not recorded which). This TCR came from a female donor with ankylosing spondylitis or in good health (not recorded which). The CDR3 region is CASRSGLALSTDTQYF. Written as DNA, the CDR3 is TGTGCCAGCAGATCAGGACTAGCGTTAAGCACAGATACGCAGTATTTT.